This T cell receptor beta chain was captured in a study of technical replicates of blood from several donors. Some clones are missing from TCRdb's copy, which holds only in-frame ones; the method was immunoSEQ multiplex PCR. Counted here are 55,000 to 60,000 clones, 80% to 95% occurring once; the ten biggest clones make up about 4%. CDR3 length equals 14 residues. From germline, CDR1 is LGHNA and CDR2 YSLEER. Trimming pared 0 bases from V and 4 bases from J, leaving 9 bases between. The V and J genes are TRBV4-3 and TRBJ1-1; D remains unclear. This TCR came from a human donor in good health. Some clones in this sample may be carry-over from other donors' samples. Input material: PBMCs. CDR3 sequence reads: CASSQEGGSTEAFF. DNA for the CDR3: TGCGCCAGCAGCCAAGAGGGCGGGAGCACTGAAGCTTTCTTT.